This T cell receptor beta chain was observed in a study of blood T cell repertoires in COVID-19. Assay used: immunoSEQ multiplex PCR; TCRdb lists only in-frame clones, some missing. Altogether 350,000 to 450,000 clones are present, approximately 89% being singletons, with the ten largest covering roughly 1.6%. The CDR3 is made up of 16 amino acids. CDR1 DFQATT and CDR2 SNEGSKA come from the germline V gene (reference sequence). The trim removed 3 bases at V and 8 bases at J, leaving 14 bases unmatched. The sequence was obtained from a middle-aged woman with COVID-19, enrolled during active disease. The sequencing sample was made of peripheral blood. The V call is TRBV20-1, the J call TRBJ2-1; 9 nucleotides line up with TRBD2. CDR3 protein: CSASAPASGDGDEQFF. The CDR3 DNA is TGCAGTGCTAGTGCCCCCGCTAGCGGGGATGGGGATGAGCAGTTCTTC.